This T cell receptor beta chain was documented in a study of blood T cells in healthy people across ages. General study points: Long-lived donors exceeded aged donors in naive CD4+ cells and diversity. Unsorted PBMC material precluded a definitive naive versus antigen-experienced comparison. Strong correlation linked observed beta diversity and percent naive T cells.

Then a second PCR, running roughly 7 to 12 cycles, was carried out with a sample-barcoded 5' primer and a J-beta primer mix. MiXCR, applied by TCRdb to the 5' RACE reads, yields one record per CDR3 protein. Of around 1,500,000 distinct CDR3 sequences in the sample, 25% to 30% were seen once. Every sample yielded at least 6.5 million isolated PBMCs. V was clipped by 0 bases and J by 3 bases, with 11 bases between them. From germline, CDR1 is MNHNY and CDR2 SVGAGI (reference sequence). The CDR3 is 16 residues long. Turning to this clonotype: The antigen is not known.

This receptor was taken from a woman aged 30 to 39 in good health. Sequenced: blood. J is TRBJ2-2 and V is TRBV6-6; D assignment may be TRBD1 or TRBD2 (5 bases each). The CDR3 loop is CASSYSFRGDTGELFF. In nucleotides, the CDR3 is TGTGCCAGCAGTTACTCTTTCCGGGGCGACACCGGGGAGCTGTTTTTT.